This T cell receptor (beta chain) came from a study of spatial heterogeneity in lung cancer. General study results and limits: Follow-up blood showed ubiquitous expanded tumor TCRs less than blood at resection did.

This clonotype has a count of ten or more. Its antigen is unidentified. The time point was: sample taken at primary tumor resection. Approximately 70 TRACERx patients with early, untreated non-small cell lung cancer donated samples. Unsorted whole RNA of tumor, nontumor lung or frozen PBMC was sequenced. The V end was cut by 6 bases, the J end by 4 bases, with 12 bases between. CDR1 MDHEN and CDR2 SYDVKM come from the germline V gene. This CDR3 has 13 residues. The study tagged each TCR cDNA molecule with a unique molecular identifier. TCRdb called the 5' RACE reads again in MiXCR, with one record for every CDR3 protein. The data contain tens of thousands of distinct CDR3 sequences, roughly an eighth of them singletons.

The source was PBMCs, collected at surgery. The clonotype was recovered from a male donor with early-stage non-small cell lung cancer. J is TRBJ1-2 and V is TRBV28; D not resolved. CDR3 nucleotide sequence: TGTGCCAGCAGAACCGGGCCTACCTATGGCTACACCTTC. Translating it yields CASRTGPTYGYTF.